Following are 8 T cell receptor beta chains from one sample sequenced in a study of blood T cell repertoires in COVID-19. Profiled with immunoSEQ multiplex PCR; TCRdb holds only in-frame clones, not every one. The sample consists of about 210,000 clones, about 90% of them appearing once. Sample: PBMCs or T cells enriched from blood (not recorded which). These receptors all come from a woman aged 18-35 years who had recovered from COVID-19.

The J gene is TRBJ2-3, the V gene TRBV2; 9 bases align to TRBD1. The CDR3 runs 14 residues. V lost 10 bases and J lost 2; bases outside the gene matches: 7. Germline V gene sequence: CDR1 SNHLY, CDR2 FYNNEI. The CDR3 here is CATGQGRSTDTQYF. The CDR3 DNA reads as TGTGCCACCGGACAGGGGCGGTCCACAGATACGCAGTATTTT. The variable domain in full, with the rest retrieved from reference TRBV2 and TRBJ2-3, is EPEVTQTPSHQVTQMGQEVILRCVPISNHLYFYWYRQILGQKVEFLVSFYNNEISEKSEIFDDQFSVERPDGSNFTLKIRSTKLEDSAMYFCATGQGRSTDTQYFGPGTRLTVL.

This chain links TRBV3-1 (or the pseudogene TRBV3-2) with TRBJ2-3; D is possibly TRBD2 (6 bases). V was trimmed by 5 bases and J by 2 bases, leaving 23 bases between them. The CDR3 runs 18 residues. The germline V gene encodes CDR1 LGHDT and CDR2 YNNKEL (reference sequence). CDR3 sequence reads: CASSSSYIYGLSTDTQYF. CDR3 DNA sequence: TGTGCCAGCAGCTCGTCCTATATATATGGACTATCCACAGATACGCAGTATTTT.

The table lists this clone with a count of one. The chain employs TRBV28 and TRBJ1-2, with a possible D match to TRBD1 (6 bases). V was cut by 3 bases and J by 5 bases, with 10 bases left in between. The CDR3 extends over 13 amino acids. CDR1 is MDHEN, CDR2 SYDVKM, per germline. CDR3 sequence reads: CASSLRTAYGYTF. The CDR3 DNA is TGTGCCAGCAGTTTGAGGACAGCTTATGGCTACACCTTC.

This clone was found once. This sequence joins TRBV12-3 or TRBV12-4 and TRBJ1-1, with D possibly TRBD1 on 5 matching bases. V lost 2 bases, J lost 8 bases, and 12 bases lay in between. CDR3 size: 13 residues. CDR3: CASSLFPGLEAFF. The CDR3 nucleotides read TGTGCCAGCAGTTTATTCCCGGGACTAGAAGCTTTCTTT.

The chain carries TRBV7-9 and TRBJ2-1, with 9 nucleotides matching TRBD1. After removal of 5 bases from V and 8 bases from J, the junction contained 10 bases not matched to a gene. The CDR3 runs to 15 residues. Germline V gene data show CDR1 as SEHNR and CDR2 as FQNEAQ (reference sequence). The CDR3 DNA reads TGTGCCAGCAGCCCCTCGGGACAGGGTGGGGATGAGCAGTTCTTC. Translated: CASSPSGQGGDEQFF.

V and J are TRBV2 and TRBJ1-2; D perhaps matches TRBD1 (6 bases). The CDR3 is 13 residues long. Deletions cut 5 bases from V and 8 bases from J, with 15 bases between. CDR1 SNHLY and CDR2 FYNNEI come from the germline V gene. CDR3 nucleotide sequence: TGTGCCAGCAGTCCGAGGGGGAGAATCGGCTACACCTTC. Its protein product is CASSPRGRIGYTF. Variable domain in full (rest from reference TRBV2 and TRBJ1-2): EPEVTQTPSHQVTQMGQEVILRCVPISNHLYFYWYRQILGQKVEFLVSFYNNEISEKSEIFDDQFSVERPDGSNFTLKIRSTKLEDSAMYFCASSPRGRIGYTFGSGTRLTVV.

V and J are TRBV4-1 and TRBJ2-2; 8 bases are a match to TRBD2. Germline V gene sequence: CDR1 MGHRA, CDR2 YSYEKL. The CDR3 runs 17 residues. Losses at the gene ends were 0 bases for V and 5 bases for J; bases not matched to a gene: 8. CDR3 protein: CASSQEAGGAATGELFF. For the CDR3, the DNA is TGCGCCAGCAGCCAAGAGGCCGGGGGGGCCGCGACCGGGGAGCTGTTTTTT.

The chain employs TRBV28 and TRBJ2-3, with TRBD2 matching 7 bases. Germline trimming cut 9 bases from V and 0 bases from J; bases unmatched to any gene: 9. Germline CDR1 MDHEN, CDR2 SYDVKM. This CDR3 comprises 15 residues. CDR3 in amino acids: CASRVGGGSTDTQYF. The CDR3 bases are TGTGCCAGTCGCGTGGGCGGGGGAAGCACAGATACGCAGTATTTT.